Listed here is a single T cell receptor (beta chain). These data belong to a study of blood T cell repertoires in COVID-19. Using immunoSEQ multiplex PCR, the repertoire was profiled, and TCRdb retains in-frame clones only, with some absent. Of approximately 170,000 clones listed, about 86% are singletons. The germline V gene has CDR1 SEHNR and CDR2 FQNEAQ (reference sequence). The CDR3 covers 16 residues. V shed 2 bases and J shed 3 bases, with 16 bases lying between them. This chain connects TRBV7-9 to TRBJ1-1; D unclear. This TCR came from a human donor with acute or convalescent COVID-19. The donor label of this sample is uncertain. Sequencing input: peripheral blood. The CDR3 loop reads CASSLWVSLRDTEAFF. The CDR3 nucleotides read TGTGCCAGCAGCTTATGGGTCAGCTTGCGGGACACTGAAGCTTTCTTT.